Listed here are 6 T cell receptor beta chains from one sample, sequenced in a study of monozygotic twins with inflammatory bowel disease. TCRdb re-called the 5' RACE reads; every CDR3 protein appears as one record, without DNA. This listing includes a few hundred thousand distinct CDR3 sequences. Sequencing was carried out using blood. The origin of the receptors is a human donor with ulcerative colitis or Crohn's disease, or a healthy co-twin of an affected twin (not recorded which).

The chain carries TRBV5-1 and TRBJ2-1; the D call from TCRdb, TRBD2, cannot be confirmed without DNA. Germline V lookup: CDR1 SGHRS, CDR2 YFSETQ. The CDR3 contains 17 residues. The CDR3 loop reads CASSLDPLAGGREEQFF.

This chain uses TRBV20-1 with TRBJ1-5. Germline values: CDR1 DFQATT, CDR2 SNEGSKA (reference sequence). There are 12 residues in the CDR3. The CDR3 sequence: CSAKVLNQPQHF.

The chain recombines TRBV5-1 with TRBJ2-3; TCRdb designates TRBD1, a call that cannot be tested without DNA. Germline loops: CDR1 SGHRS, CDR2 YFSETQ. The CDR3 sequence is 13 residues long. The CDR3 sequence is CASSSKPGDTQYF.

The chain joins TRBV7-9 to TRBJ1-1. This CDR3 contains 13 residues. Germline CDR1 and CDR2: SEHNR and FQNEAQ (reference sequence). The CDR3 region is CASSFYRRPEAFF.

V usage is TRBV6-1 and J usage is TRBJ2-7; TCRdb returns TRBD1, unconfirmable since there is no DNA. Germline V lookup: CDR1 MNHNS, CDR2 SASEGT. This CDR3 is 16 amino acids long. CDR3 sequence: CAITPAGTGVFYEQYF.

The CDR3 reads CASSSRDRGTGELFF. The chain couples TRBV7-3 to TRBJ2-2; TCRdb returns TRBD1, unconfirmable since there is no DNA. The CDR3 covers 15 residues. CDR1 SGHTA and CDR2 FQGTGA come from the germline V gene.